This T cell receptor beta chain emerged from a study of blood T cell repertoires in COVID-19. Turning to the study itself: Researchers got acute and convalescent COVID-19 samples from the United States, Italy and Spain.

Residents of about 25 US areas, aged about 18 to 95 years, made up the participants. The study assigned cohorts using participant-reported clinical history. Germline CDR1 reads MNHNS; CDR2 reads SASEGT. Trimming cost V 4 bases and J 6 bases; bases outside gene matches: 6. This CDR3 comprises 16 residues. TCRdb's table, derived via immunoSEQ multiplex PCR, lists solely in-frame clones and lacks some. This table has about 200,000 clones, roughly 90% appearing once. The source of this sequence is a woman in her twenties or thirties who had been exposed to COVID-19. V and J are TRBV6-1 and TRBJ2-1; 13 bases are a match to TRBD2. Sequencing was carried out using PBMCs or T cells enriched from blood (not recorded which). CDR3 DNA: TGTGCCAGCAGTGGAACTAGCGGGGGGGGGCTCAATGAGCAGTTCTTC. It specifies CASSGTSGGGLNEQFF.